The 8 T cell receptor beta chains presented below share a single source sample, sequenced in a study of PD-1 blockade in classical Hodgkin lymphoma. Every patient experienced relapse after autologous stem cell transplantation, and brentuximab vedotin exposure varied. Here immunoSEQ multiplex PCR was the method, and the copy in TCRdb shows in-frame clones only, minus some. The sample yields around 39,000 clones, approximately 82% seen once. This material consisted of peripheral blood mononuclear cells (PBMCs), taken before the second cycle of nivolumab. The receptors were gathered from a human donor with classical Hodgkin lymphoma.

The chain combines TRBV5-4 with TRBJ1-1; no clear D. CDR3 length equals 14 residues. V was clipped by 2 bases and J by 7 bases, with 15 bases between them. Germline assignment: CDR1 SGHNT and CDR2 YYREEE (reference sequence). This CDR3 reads CASSLEWRTGEAFF. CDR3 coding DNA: TGTGCCAGCAGCTTAGAATGGAGAACGGGTGAAGCTTTCTTT.

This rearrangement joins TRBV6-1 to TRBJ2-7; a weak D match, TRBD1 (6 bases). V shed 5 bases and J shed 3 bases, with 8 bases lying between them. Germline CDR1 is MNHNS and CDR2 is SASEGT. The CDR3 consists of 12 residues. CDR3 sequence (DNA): TGTGCCAGCAGTAGGGACATCTACGAGCAGTACTTC. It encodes CASSRDIYEQYF.

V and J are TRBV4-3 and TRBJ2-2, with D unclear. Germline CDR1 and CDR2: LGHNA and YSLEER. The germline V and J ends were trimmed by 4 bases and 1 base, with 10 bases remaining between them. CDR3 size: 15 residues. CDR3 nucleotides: TGCGCCAGCAGCCCTGAGGCCCTGAACACCGGGGAGCTGTTTTTT. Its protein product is CASSPEALNTGELFF.

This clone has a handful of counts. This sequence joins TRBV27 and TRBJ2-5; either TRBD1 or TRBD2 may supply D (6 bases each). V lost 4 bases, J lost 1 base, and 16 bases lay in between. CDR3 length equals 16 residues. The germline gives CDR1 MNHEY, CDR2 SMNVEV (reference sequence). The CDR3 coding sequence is TGTGCCAGCAGTTCATCCGGCCGGGGGCTCCAAGAGACCCAGTACTTC. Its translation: CASSSSGRGLQETQYF.

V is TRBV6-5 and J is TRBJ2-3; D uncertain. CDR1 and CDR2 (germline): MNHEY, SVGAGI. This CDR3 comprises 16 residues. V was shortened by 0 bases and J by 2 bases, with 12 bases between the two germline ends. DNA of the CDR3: TGTGCCAGCAGTTACTCGAGAACAAACCCCACAGATACGCAGTATTTT. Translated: CASSYSRTNPTDTQYF.

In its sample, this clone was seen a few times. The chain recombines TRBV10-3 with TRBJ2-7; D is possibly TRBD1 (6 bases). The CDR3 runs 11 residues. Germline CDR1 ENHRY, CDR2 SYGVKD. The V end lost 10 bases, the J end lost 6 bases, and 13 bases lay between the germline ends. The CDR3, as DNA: TGTGCCACCAGGGGTGTCGGCGAGCAGTACTTC. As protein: CATRGVGEQYF.

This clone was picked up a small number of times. The CDR3 coding sequence is TGTGCCAGTACCAAAGACGGAAACTACGAGCAGTACTTC. Translation: CASTKDGNYEQYF. This chain links TRBV19 with TRBJ2-7, with D uncertain. The V gene's germline CDR1 is LNHDA and CDR2 SQIVND (reference sequence). There are 13 residues in the CDR3. Deletions cut 7 bases from V and 3 bases from J, with 13 bases between.

The CDR3: CASIGGLTDTQYF. CDR3 nucleotides: TGTGCCAGCATTGGGGGCCTCACAGATACGCAGTATTTT. The rearrangement links TRBV6-5 to TRBJ2-3; TRBD1 is a possible D gene (6 bases). The CDR3 has 13 amino acids. Germline-derived CDR1 and CDR2 are MNHEY and SVGAGI. V was trimmed by 7 bases and J by 2 bases, leaving 10 bases between them.